This T cell receptor beta chain was identified in a study of cytomegalovirus exposure and HLA in healthy donors. Whole-study results and caveats: The authors judged a highly shared variant cluster likely a sequencing artifact. A later analysis showed TCR association rates differing by HLA locus, peaking at DRB1 and lowest at HLA-C.

With respect to this clone: Its antigen remains unknown.

From germline, CDR1 is SGHVS and CDR2 FNYEAQ. This CDR3 is built from 15 residues. Losses at the gene ends were 5 bases for V and 2 bases for J; bases not matched to a gene: 5. PCR was performed using 60 Vbeta and 13 Jbeta primers. Assay used: immunoSEQ multiplex PCR; TCRdb lists only in-frame clones, some missing. The sample yields about 200,000 clones, around 73% seen once. The source is a woman aged 25 to 39 in good health and CMV-seropositive. The chain has TRBV7-6 and TRBJ2-1, with 8 bases identical to TRBD1. Material for sequencing was PBMCs. CDR3 coding DNA: TGTGCCAGCAGCAGAGCCAGGGGGCCCTACAATGAGCAGTTCTTC. It encodes CASSRARGPYNEQFF.